The rows below give T cell receptor beta chains drawn from one sample of a study of blood T cell repertoires in COVID-19. Repertoires were generated with immunoSEQ multiplex PCR, while TCRdb's copy carries only in-frame clones and drops some. The table shows approximately 240,000 clones, with approximately 81% occurring only once. Sequencing was carried out using peripheral blood. The receptors here all came from a woman between 55 and 75 years old who had recovered from COVID-19. CDR3s include the opening cysteine and the closing phenylalanine or tryptophan. A D gene is named only where the DNA matches it firmly. The size field is filled for only some rows; it gives once, few, many or a size class.

cdr3_nt: TGTGCCAGCAGCCCGTGGACTAGCGGGGGGACCACAGATACGCAGTATTTT
cdr3_aa: CASSPWTSGGTTDTQYF
clone_size: NA
v_call: TRBV5-5
j_call: TRBJ2-3
d_call: TRBD2

cdr3_nt: TGTGCCGTGGGGGGAGAGGGTACGCACGAGCAGTACTTC
cdr3_aa: CAVGGEGTHEQYF
clone_size: NA
v_call: TRBV3-1/TRBV3-2
j_call: TRBJ2-7
d_call: NA

cdr3_nt: TGCGCCAGCAGCCACCTCGGACAGGGCTATGGCTACACCTTC
cdr3_aa: CASSHLGQGYGYTF
clone_size: NA
v_call: TRBV4-3
j_call: TRBJ1-2
d_call: TRBD1

cdr3_nt: TGTGCCAGCAGCGTAGTTGGGGGACAGGGCTCCCAGCAGTACTTC
cdr3_aa: CASSVVGGQGSQQYF
clone_size: once
v_call: TRBV9
j_call: TRBJ2-7
d_call: TRBD1

cdr3_nt: TGTGCCAGTATGGGGGGGCAGACCTACTCTGGAAACACCATATATTTT
cdr3_aa: CASMGGQTYSGNTIYF
clone_size: NA
v_call: TRBV19
j_call: TRBJ1-3
d_call: NA

cdr3_nt: TGTGCCAGGACGACAGGGGGCCCCTACGAGCAGTACTTC
cdr3_aa: CARTTGGPYEQYF
clone_size: NA
v_call: TRBV6-5
j_call: TRBJ2-7
d_call: TRBD1

cdr3_nt: TGTGCCAGCTCACCATTTTCGGGGATGAACACTGAAGCTTTCTTT
cdr3_aa: CASSPFSGMNTEAFF
clone_size: once
v_call: TRBV18
j_call: TRBJ1-1
d_call: NA

cdr3_nt: TGTGCCAGCAGCCGCGGGGGGGCTGACTCCTACAATGAGCAGTTCTTC
cdr3_aa: CASSRGGADSYNEQFF
clone_size: NA
v_call: TRBV5-4
j_call: TRBJ2-1
d_call: TRBD2

cdr3_nt: TGTGCCAGCAGCCGGGGACAGGATAATGAAAAACTGTTTTTT
cdr3_aa: CASSRGQDNEKLFF
clone_size: NA
v_call: TRBV5-4
j_call: TRBJ1-4
d_call: TRBD1

cdr3_nt: TGTGCCAGCAGCCAAGTCCCTACAGGTCCCCTCTACGAGCAGTACTTC
cdr3_aa: CASSQVPTGPLYEQYF
clone_size: NA
v_call: TRBV3-1/TRBV3-2
j_call: TRBJ2-7
d_call: NA

cdr3_nt: TGTGCCAGCAGGTCCGAGGTTCTAGGTGAAAAACTGTTTTTT
cdr3_aa: CASRSEVLGEKLFF
clone_size: NA
v_call: TRBV5-4
j_call: TRBJ1-4
d_call: NA

cdr3_nt: TGTGCCAGCAGCTCTCGCGGGCTAGCGGGGGCTATCTCCTACAATGAGCAGTTCTTC
cdr3_aa: CASSSRGLAGAISYNEQFF
clone_size: NA
v_call: TRBV4-2
j_call: TRBJ2-1
d_call: TRBD2

cdr3_nt: TGTGCCAGCACGCTAGCGGGGGGGCCAGATACGCAGTATTTT
cdr3_aa: CASTLAGGPDTQYF
clone_size: NA
v_call: TRBV9
j_call: TRBJ2-3
d_call: TRBD2

cdr3_nt: TGTGCCAGCAGTGCGGGGCGGGGACCCCACAATGAGCAGTTCTTC
cdr3_aa: CASSAGRGPHNEQFF
clone_size: NA
v_call: TRBV2
j_call: TRBJ2-1
d_call: NA

cdr3_nt: TGTGCCAGCAGCGCCAGGGGGTTCGCGGACACCATATATTTT
cdr3_aa: CASSARGFADTIYF
clone_size: NA
v_call: TRBV7-2
j_call: TRBJ1-3
d_call: TRBD1

cdr3_nt: TGCAGCGTTGAACCCCCCAGGGCGAATGAGCAGTTCTTC
cdr3_aa: CSVEPPRANEQFF
clone_size: once
v_call: TRBV29-1
j_call: TRBJ2-1
d_call: NA

cdr3_nt: TGTGCCAGTAGCCCGACAGGGAAGACTGAAGCTTTCTTT
cdr3_aa: CASSPTGKTEAFF
clone_size: once
v_call: TRBV12-3/TRBV12-4
j_call: TRBJ1-1
d_call: TRBD1

cdr3_nt: TGCGCCAGCGTCGGGACAGGGTCCTACGAGCAGTACTTC
cdr3_aa: CASVGTGSYEQYF
clone_size: NA
v_call: TRBV5-1
j_call: TRBJ2-7
d_call: TRBD1

cdr3_nt: TGCGCCAGCAGCTTGGGGCCACAAGAGACCCAGTACTTC
cdr3_aa: CASSLGPQETQYF
clone_size: NA
v_call: TRBV5-1
j_call: TRBJ2-5
d_call: NA

cdr3_nt: TGCGCCAGCAGCTCCCCCCAATATGGACAGGGCTGGGACACTGAAGCTTTCTTT
cdr3_aa: CASSSPQYGQGWDTEAFF
clone_size: NA
v_call: TRBV5-1
j_call: TRBJ1-1
d_call: TRBD1

cdr3_nt: TGTGCCAGCAAGGTCGGTCGGGAAACTGAAGCTTTCTTT
cdr3_aa: CASKVGRETEAFF
clone_size: NA
v_call: TRBV2
j_call: TRBJ1-1
d_call: NA

cdr3_nt: TGTGCCAGCAGCGCCTCGAACACTGAAGCTTTCTTT
cdr3_aa: CASSASNTEAFF
clone_size: NA
v_call: TRBV9
j_call: TRBJ1-1
d_call: NA

cdr3_nt: TGTGCCAGCAGCTTGGGGGACAGGGGTGAAGCTTTCTTT
cdr3_aa: CASSLGDRGEAFF
clone_size: NA
v_call: TRBV5-5
j_call: TRBJ1-1
d_call: TRBD1

cdr3_nt: TGTGCCAGCAGCCCGGGACAGAGTAGCGAAAAACTGTTTTTT
cdr3_aa: CASSPGQSSEKLFF
clone_size: NA
v_call: TRBV7-9
j_call: TRBJ1-4
d_call: TRBD1

cdr3_nt: TGTGCCAGCTCACCAGTTAGCGGGGGGGCCATGATCCATGAGCAGTTCTTC
cdr3_aa: CASSPVSGGAMIHEQFF
clone_size: NA
v_call: TRBV18
j_call: TRBJ2-1
d_call: TRBD2

cdr3_nt: TGTGCCAGCAGCTTGACCTTCCGGTACGAGCAGTACTTC
cdr3_aa: CASSLTFRYEQYF
clone_size: NA
v_call: TRBV5-8
j_call: TRBJ2-7
d_call: NA

cdr3_nt: TGTGCCACCAGCAGGACAGTCTCTGGGGCCAACGTCCTGACTTTC
cdr3_aa: CATSRTVSGANVLTF
clone_size: NA
v_call: TRBV15
j_call: TRBJ2-6
d_call: NA

cdr3_nt: TGTGCCAGCAGGGATCCGGGACAGGGGAGGAACACTGAAGCTTTCTTT
cdr3_aa: CASRDPGQGRNTEAFF
clone_size: once
v_call: TRBV6-6
j_call: TRBJ1-1
d_call: TRBD1

cdr3_nt: TGTGCCTGGATCAGGGGTGCGTATGGCTACACCTTC
cdr3_aa: CAWIRGAYGYTF
clone_size: NA
v_call: TRBV30
j_call: TRBJ1-2
d_call: NA

cdr3_nt: TGTGCCAGCAGCTTAGCGGGGGGCGGGATTGAAAAACTGTTTTTT
cdr3_aa: CASSLAGGGIEKLFF
clone_size: NA
v_call: TRBV11-2
j_call: TRBJ1-4
d_call: NA

cdr3_nt: TGTGCCACCAGTGGGACAGGGACCGGGGAGCTGTTTTTT
cdr3_aa: CATSGTGTGELFF
clone_size: NA
v_call: TRBV24-1
j_call: TRBJ2-2
d_call: TRBD1

cdr3_nt: TGTGCCAGCAGCGTAGGGGAGGGAAACACTGAAGCTTTCTTT
cdr3_aa: CASSVGEGNTEAFF
clone_size: NA
v_call: TRBV9
j_call: TRBJ1-1
d_call: NA

cdr3_nt: TGTGCCACCAGTGATTCAAGGGACAGTGGTGAAAAACTGTTTTTT
cdr3_aa: CATSDSRDSGEKLFF
clone_size: NA
v_call: TRBV24-1
j_call: TRBJ1-4
d_call: TRBD1

cdr3_nt: TGCGCCAGCAGCTTTAACGCGGGGCAAGAGACCCAGTACTTC
cdr3_aa: CASSFNAGQETQYF
clone_size: NA
v_call: TRBV5-1
j_call: TRBJ2-5
d_call: NA

cdr3_nt: TGTGCCAGCCGCAACAGAAACACCGGGGAGCTGTTTTTT
cdr3_aa: CASRNRNTGELFF
clone_size: NA
v_call: TRBV19
j_call: TRBJ2-2
d_call: NA

cdr3_nt: TGTGCCAGCAGCCCATTGGGGACAGCTGAAGCTTTCTTT
cdr3_aa: CASSPLGTAEAFF
clone_size: NA
v_call: TRBV9
j_call: TRBJ1-1
d_call: TRBD1

cdr3_nt: TGTGCCAGCAGCTTAGGCGGAAACACTGAAGCTTTCTTT
cdr3_aa: CASSLGGNTEAFF
clone_size: NA
v_call: TRBV11-2
j_call: TRBJ1-1
d_call: NA

cdr3_nt: TGCGCCAGCAGCTTGGCCGGGGGACTGGCGGAAGAAGCTTTCTTT
cdr3_aa: CASSLAGGLAEEAFF
clone_size: NA
v_call: TRBV5-1
j_call: TRBJ1-1
d_call: NA

cdr3_nt: TGTGCCAGCAGCCCGGCCGGGGGCAGGGGGTCCTATGGCTACACCTTC
cdr3_aa: CASSPAGGRGSYGYTF
clone_size: NA
v_call: TRBV7-8
j_call: TRBJ1-2
d_call: TRBD1

cdr3_nt: TGTGCCAGCAGCTTAGGGGCGGGGCCAACCTACGAGCAGTACTTC
cdr3_aa: CASSLGAGPTYEQYF
clone_size: NA
v_call: TRBV11-2
j_call: TRBJ2-7
d_call: NA

cdr3_nt: TGTGCCAGCAGCGTAGTCGGGACTAGCGGGCTCACAGATACGCAGTATTTT
cdr3_aa: CASSVVGTSGLTDTQYF
clone_size: NA
v_call: TRBV9
j_call: TRBJ2-3
d_call: TRBD2

cdr3_nt: TGTGCCAGCAGCTTCGACCTAGGACAGCGGCTTAACTATGGCTACACCTTC
cdr3_aa: CASSFDLGQRLNYGYTF
clone_size: few
v_call: TRBV7-8
j_call: TRBJ1-2
d_call: NA

cdr3_nt: TGTGCCAGCAGGGGACAGATCTATGGCTACACCTTC
cdr3_aa: CASRGQIYGYTF
clone_size: NA
v_call: TRBV2
j_call: TRBJ1-2
d_call: TRBD1

cdr3_nt: TGTGCCAGCAGCGTCCCTTCTGGGGGGGCGTCTAGTTACAATGAGCAGTTCTTC
cdr3_aa: CASSVPSGGASSYNEQFF
clone_size: NA
v_call: TRBV9
j_call: TRBJ2-1
d_call: NA

cdr3_nt: TGTGCCAGCAGCTTACAGGGAGGGCCCAGCACTGAAGCTTTCTTT
cdr3_aa: CASSLQGGPSTEAFF
clone_size: NA
v_call: TRBV7-9
j_call: TRBJ1-1
d_call: NA

cdr3_nt: TGTGCCAGCAGGTCCGGTAGGGGGGGCAAAGAGACCCAGTACTTC
cdr3_aa: CASRSGRGGKETQYF
clone_size: NA
v_call: TRBV7-8
j_call: TRBJ2-5
d_call: NA

cdr3_nt: TGCGCCAGCAGATCTACAGGGGCGGCAGATACGCAGTATTTT
cdr3_aa: CASRSTGAADTQYF
clone_size: once
v_call: TRBV5-1
j_call: TRBJ2-3
d_call: TRBD1

cdr3_nt: TGCGCCAGCAGTCAAGGGGGAGCGGGCGGACGGAATGAGCAGTTCTTC
cdr3_aa: CASSQGGAGGRNEQFF
clone_size: NA
v_call: TRBV23-1
j_call: TRBJ2-1
d_call: NA

cdr3_nt: TGTGCCAGTACCAATCGGCAGGGTGAAGAAGCTTTCTTT
cdr3_aa: CASTNRQGEEAFF
clone_size: NA
v_call: TRBV19
j_call: TRBJ1-1
d_call: NA

cdr3_nt: TGTGCCTGGAGTAGCGGGAACTATGGCTACACCTTC
cdr3_aa: CAWSSGNYGYTF
clone_size: NA
v_call: TRBV30
j_call: TRBJ1-2
d_call: NA

cdr3_nt: TGTGCCAGCAGTTACTCGGCAGGTGCCTACGAGCAGTACTTC
cdr3_aa: CASSYSAGAYEQYF
clone_size: NA
v_call: TRBV6-5
j_call: TRBJ2-7
d_call: NA

cdr3_nt: TGTGCCAGCAGCCAATTGGAGGCAGAAAGACAAGAGACCCAGTACTTC
cdr3_aa: CASSQLEAERQETQYF
clone_size: NA
v_call: TRBV5-6
j_call: TRBJ2-5
d_call: NA

cdr3_nt: TGTGCCAGTAGCCGGGACAGGGCTAACTATGGCTACACCTTC
cdr3_aa: CASSRDRANYGYTF
clone_size: NA
v_call: TRBV19
j_call: TRBJ1-2
d_call: TRBD1